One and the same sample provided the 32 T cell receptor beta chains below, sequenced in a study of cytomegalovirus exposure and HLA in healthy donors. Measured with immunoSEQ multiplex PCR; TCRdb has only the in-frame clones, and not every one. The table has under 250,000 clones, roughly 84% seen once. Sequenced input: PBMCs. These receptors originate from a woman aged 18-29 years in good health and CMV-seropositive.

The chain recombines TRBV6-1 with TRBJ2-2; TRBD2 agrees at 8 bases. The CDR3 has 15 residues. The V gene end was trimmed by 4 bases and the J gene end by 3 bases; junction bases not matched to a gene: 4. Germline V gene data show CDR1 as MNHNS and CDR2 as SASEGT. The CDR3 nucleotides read TGTGCCAGCAGTGTTACTAGCGGATACACCGGGGAGCTGTTTTTT. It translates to CASSVTSGYTGELFF.

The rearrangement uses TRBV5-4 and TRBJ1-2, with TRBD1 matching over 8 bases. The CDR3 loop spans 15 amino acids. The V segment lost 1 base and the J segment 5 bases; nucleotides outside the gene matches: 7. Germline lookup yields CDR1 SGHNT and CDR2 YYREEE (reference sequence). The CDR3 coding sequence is TGTGCCAGCAGCTTGTGGGGCAGGGGGCCATATGGCTACACCTTC. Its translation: CASSLWGRGPYGYTF.

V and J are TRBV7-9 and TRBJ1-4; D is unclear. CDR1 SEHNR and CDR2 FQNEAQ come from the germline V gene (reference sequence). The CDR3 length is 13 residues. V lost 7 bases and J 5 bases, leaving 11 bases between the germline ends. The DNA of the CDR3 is TGTGCCAGCATTTATCGGGGAAATGAAAAACTGTTTTTT. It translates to CASIYRGNEKLFF.

In DNA form, the CDR3 reads TGTGCCAGCAGTTTCGGGCAGGGAAATCAGCCCCAGCATTTT. Its translation: CASSFGQGNQPQHF. The rearrangement links TRBV28 to TRBJ1-5; D is possibly TRBD1 (5 bases). The CDR3 is 14 amino acids. In germline, CDR1 is MDHEN, CDR2 SYDVKM. V gave up 3 bases and J gave up 4 bases, with 10 bases separating them.

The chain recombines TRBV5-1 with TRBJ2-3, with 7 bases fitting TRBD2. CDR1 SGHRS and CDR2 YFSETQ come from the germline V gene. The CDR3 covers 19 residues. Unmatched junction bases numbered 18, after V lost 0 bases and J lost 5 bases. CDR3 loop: CASSLAVGGSTGGQDTQYF. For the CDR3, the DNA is TGCGCCAGCAGCTTGGCCGTTGGCGGGAGTACTGGGGGTCAAGATACGCAGTATTTT.

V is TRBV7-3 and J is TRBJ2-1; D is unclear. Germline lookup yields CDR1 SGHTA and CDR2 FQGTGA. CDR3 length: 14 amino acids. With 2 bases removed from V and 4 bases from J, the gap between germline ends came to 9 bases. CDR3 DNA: TGTGCCAGCAGCTTAGGCCAATATTACAATGAGCAGTTCTTC. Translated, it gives CASSLGQYYNEQFF.

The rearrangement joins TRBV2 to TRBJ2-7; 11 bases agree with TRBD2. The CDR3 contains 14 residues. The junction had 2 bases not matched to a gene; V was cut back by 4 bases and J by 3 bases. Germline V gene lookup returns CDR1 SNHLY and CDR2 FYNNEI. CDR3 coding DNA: TGTGCCAGCAGTGGGGGACTAGCGGACTACGAGCAGTACTTC. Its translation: CASSGGLADYEQYF.

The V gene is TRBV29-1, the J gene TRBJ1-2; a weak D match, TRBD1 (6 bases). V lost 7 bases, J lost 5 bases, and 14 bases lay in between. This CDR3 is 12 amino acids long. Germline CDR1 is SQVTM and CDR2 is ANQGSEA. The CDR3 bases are TGCAGCGCGCAGGGACAAAATTATGGCTACACCTTC. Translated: CSAQGQNYGYTF.

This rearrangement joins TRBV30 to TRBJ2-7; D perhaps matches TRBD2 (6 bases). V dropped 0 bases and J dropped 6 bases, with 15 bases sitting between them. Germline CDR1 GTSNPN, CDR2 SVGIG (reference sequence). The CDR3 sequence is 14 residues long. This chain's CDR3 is CAWSVGLALGEQYF. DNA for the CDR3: TGTGCCTGGAGTGTGGGGCTAGCGCTAGGCGAGCAGTACTTC. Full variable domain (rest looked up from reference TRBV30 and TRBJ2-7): SQTIHQWPATLVQPVGSPLSLECTVEGTSNPNLYWYRQAAGRGLQLLFYSVGIGQISSEVPQNLSASRPQDRQFILSSKKLLLSDSGFYLCAWSVGLALGEQYFGPGTRLTVT.

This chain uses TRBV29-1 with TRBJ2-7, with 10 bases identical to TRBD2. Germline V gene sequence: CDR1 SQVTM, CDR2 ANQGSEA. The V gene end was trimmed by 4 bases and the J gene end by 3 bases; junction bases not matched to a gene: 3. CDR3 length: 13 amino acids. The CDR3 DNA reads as TGCAGCGTTGCGGCTAGCGGGAGCTACGAGCAGTACTTC. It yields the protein CSVAASGSYEQYF.

The CDR3 nucleotides are TGCGCCAGCAGCTTGACTAGCGGGAGGGTATGGGAGACCCAGTACTTC. Its translation: CASSLTSGRVWETQYF. The chain is built from TRBV5-1 and TRBJ2-5, with 13 bases that match TRBD2. The CDR3 sequence is 16 residues long. CDR1 is SGHRS and CDR2 is YFSETQ in the germline V gene. Losses at the gene ends were 1 base for V and 5 bases for J; bases not matched to a gene: 5.

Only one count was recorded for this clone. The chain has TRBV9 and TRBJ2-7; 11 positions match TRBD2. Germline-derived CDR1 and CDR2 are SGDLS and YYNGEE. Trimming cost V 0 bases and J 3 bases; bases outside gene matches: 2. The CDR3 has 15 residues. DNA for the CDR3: TGTGCCAGCAGCGTAGAAACTAGCGGGAGCTACGAGCAGTACTTC. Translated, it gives CASSVETSGSYEQYF. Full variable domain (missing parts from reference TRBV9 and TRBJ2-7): DSGVTQTPKHLITATGQRVTLRCSPRSGDLSVYWYQQSLDQGLQFLIQYYNGEERAKGNILERFSAQQFPDLHSELNLSSLELGDSALYFCASSVETSGSYEQYFGPGTRLTVT.

In nucleotides, the CDR3 is TGCGCCAGCAGCCAACCCGCAAGGCGGAGTCCGGGCTACACCTTC. Amino acid sequence: CASSQPARRSPGYTF. The rearrangement links TRBV4-1 to TRBJ1-2; D call uncertain. Germline V gene lookup returns CDR1 MGHRA and CDR2 YSYEKL. The CDR3 loop spans 15 amino acids. V gave up 2 bases and J gave up 8 bases, with 18 bases separating them.

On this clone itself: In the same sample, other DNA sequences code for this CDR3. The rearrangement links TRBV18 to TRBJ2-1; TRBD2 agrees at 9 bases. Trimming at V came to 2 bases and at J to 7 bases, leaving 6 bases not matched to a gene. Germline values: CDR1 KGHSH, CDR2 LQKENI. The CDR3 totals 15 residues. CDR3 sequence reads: CASSPETSGRNEQFF. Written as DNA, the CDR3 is TGTGCCAGCTCACCAGAGACTAGCGGTCGGAATGAGCAGTTCTTC.

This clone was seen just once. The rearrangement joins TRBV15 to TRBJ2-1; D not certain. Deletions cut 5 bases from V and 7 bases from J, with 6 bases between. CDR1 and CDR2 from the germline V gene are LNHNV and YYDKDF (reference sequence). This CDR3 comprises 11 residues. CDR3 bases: TGTGCCACCAGCTCCCGGAATGAGCAGTTCTTC. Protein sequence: CATSSRNEQFF.

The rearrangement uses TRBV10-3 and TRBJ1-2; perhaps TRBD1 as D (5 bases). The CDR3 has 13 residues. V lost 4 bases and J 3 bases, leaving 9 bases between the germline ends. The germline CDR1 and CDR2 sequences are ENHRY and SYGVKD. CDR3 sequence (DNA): TGTGCCATCAGTGGTGACAGCGACTATGGCTACACCTTC. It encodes CAISGDSDYGYTF.

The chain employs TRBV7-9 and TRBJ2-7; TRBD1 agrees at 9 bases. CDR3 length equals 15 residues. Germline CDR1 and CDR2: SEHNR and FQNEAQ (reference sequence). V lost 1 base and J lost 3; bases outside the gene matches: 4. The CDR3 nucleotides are TGTGCCAGCAGCTTAGGCCCGGGACAGGGCTACGAGCAGTACTTC. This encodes CASSLGPGQGYEQYF. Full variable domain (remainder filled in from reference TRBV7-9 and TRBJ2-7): DTGVSQNPRHKITKRGQNVTFRCDPISEHNRLYWYRQTLGQGPEFLTYFQNEAQLEKSRLLSDRFSAERPKGSFSTLEIQRTEQGDSAMYLCASSLGPGQGYEQYFGPGTRLTVT.

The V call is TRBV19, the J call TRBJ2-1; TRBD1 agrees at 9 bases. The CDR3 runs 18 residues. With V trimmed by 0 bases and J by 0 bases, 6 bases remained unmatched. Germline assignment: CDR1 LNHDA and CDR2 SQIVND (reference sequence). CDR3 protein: CASSIEGQGTNSYNEQFF. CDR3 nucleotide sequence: TGTGCCAGTAGTATAGAGGGACAGGGCACTAACTCCTACAATGAGCAGTTCTTC.

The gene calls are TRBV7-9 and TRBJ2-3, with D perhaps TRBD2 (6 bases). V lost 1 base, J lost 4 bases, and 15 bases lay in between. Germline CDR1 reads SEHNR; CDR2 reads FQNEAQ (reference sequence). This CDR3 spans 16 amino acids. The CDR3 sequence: CASSLGMGGFADTQYF. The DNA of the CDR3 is TGTGCCAGCAGCTTAGGGATGGGGGGTTTCGCAGATACGCAGTATTTT.

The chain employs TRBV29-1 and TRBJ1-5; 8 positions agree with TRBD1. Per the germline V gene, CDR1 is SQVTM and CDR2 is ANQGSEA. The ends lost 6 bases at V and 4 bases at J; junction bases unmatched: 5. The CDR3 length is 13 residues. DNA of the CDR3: TGCAGCGTGGGACAGGAGGTAAATCAGCCCCAGCATTTT. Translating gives CSVGQEVNQPQHF.

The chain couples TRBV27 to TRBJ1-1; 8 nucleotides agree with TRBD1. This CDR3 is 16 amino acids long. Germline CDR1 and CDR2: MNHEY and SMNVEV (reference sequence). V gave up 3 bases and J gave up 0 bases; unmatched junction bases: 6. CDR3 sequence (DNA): TGTGCCAGCAGTTTCGGGAAGACAGGGGTGAACACTGAAGCTTTCTTT. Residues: CASSFGKTGVNTEAFF.

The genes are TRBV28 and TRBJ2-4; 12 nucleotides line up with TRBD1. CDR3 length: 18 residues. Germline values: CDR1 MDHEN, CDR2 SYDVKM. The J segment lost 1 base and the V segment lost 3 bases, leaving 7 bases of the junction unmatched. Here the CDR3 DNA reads TGTGCCAGCAGTTTGGGGACAGGGGGCTGGTTCGCCAAAAACATTCAGTACTTC. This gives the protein CASSLGTGGWFAKNIQYF.

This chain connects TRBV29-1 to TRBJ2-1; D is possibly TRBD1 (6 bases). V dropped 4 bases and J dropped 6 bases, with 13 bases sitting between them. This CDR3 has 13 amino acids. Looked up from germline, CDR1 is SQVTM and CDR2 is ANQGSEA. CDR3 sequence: CSVGEGEANEQFF. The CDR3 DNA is TGCAGCGTTGGCGAGGGGGAAGCCAATGAGCAGTTCTTC.

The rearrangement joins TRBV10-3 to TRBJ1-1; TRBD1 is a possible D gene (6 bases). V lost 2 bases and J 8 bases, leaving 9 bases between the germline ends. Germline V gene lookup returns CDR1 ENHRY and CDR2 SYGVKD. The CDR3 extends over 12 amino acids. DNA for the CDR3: TGTGCCATCAGTGAGGGGGGGGGCGAAGCTTTCTTT. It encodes CAISEGGGEAFF.

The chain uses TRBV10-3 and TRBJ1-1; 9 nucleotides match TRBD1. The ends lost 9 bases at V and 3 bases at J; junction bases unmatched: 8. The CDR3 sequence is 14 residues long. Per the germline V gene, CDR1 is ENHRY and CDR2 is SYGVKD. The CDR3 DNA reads TGTGCCATTCTACAGGGGGCGACGGACACTGAAGCTTTCTTT. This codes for CAILQGATDTEAFF.

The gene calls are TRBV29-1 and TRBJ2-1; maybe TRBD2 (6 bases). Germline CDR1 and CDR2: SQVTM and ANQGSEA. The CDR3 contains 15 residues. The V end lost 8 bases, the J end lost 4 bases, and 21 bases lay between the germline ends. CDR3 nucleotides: TGCAGCACTACCGGGGCTGGAGGGAGGTACAATGAGCAGTTCTTC. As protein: CSTTGAGGRYNEQFF.

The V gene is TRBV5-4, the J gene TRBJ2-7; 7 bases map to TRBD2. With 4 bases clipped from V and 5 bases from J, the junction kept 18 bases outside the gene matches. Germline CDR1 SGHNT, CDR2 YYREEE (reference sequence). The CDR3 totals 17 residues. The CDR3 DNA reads TGTGCCAGCAGCGGACGCGACGGGGGAGGGGTCGCCAACGAGCAGTACTTC. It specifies CASSGRDGGGVANEQYF.

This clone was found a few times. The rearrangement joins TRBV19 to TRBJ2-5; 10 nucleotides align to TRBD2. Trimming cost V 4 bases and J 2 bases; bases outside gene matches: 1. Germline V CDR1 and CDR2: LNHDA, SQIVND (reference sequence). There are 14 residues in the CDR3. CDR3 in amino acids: CASSTTSGQETQYF. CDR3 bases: TGTGCCAGTAGTACGACTAGCGGGCAAGAGACCCAGTACTTC. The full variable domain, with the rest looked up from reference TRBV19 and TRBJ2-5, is DGGITQSPKYLFRKEGQNVTLSCEQNLNHDAMYWYRQDPGQGLRLIYYSQIVNDFQKGDIAEGYSVSREKKESFPLTVTSAQKNPTAFYLCASSTTSGQETQYFGPGTRLLVL.

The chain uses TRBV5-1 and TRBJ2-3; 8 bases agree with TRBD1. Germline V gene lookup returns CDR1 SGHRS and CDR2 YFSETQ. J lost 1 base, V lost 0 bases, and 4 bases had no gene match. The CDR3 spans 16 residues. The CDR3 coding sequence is TGCGCCAGCAGCTTGGCCCCGACAGGGGGCACAGATACGCAGTATTTT. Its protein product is CASSLAPTGGTDTQYF.

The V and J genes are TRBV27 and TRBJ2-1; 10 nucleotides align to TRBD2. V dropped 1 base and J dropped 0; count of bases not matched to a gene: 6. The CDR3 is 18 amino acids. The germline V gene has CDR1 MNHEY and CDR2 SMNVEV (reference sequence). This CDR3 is CASSLFSGRFLSYNEQFF. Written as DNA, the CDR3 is TGTGCCAGCAGTTTATTTAGCGGGAGGTTCCTCTCCTACAATGAGCAGTTCTTC.

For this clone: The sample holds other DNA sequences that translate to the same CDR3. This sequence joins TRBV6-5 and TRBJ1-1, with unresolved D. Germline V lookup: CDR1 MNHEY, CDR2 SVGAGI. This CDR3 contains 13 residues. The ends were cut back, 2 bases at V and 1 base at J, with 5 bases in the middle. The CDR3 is CASSYGQNTEAFF. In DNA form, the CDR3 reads TGTGCCAGCAGTTACGGGCAGAACACTGAAGCTTTCTTT.

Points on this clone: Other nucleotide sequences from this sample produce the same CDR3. CDR3: CASSPGYEQYF. CDR3 nucleotides: TGTGCCAGCAGCCCGGGATACGAGCAGTACTTC. This sequence joins TRBV7-9 and TRBJ2-7, with a possible D match to TRBD2 (5 bases). This CDR3 region has 11 residues. Deletions cut 5 bases from V and 4 bases from J, with 6 bases between. In germline, CDR1 is SEHNR, CDR2 FQNEAQ (reference sequence).